This T cell receptor (beta chain) was recorded in a study of T cell responses to AZD1222 COVID-19 vaccine. Comment on this clone: Its antigen is still unknown.

Findings and limits, study-wide: Spike-specific TCR repertoires showed rising breadth and depth after two AZD1222 doses.

Germline V gene sequence: CDR1 KGHSH, CDR2 LQKENI. Germline trimming cut 4 bases from V and 6 bases from J; bases unmatched to any gene: 5. CDR3 length equals 15 residues. The protocol was immunoSEQ multiplex PCR, while the TCRdb copy is restricted to in-frame clones and leaves out a portion. The sample has about 61,000 clones, 70% to 90% seen once. This receptor was taken from an adult in good health. The rearrangement links TRBV18 to TRBJ2-1; 11 positions agree with TRBD2. The material sequenced was peripheral blood, taken on day 0 of AZD1222 vaccination. The DNA for the CDR3 is TGTGCCAGCTCACTAACTAGCGGGGGACCCAATGAGCAGTTCTTC. It encodes CASSLTSGGPNEQFF.